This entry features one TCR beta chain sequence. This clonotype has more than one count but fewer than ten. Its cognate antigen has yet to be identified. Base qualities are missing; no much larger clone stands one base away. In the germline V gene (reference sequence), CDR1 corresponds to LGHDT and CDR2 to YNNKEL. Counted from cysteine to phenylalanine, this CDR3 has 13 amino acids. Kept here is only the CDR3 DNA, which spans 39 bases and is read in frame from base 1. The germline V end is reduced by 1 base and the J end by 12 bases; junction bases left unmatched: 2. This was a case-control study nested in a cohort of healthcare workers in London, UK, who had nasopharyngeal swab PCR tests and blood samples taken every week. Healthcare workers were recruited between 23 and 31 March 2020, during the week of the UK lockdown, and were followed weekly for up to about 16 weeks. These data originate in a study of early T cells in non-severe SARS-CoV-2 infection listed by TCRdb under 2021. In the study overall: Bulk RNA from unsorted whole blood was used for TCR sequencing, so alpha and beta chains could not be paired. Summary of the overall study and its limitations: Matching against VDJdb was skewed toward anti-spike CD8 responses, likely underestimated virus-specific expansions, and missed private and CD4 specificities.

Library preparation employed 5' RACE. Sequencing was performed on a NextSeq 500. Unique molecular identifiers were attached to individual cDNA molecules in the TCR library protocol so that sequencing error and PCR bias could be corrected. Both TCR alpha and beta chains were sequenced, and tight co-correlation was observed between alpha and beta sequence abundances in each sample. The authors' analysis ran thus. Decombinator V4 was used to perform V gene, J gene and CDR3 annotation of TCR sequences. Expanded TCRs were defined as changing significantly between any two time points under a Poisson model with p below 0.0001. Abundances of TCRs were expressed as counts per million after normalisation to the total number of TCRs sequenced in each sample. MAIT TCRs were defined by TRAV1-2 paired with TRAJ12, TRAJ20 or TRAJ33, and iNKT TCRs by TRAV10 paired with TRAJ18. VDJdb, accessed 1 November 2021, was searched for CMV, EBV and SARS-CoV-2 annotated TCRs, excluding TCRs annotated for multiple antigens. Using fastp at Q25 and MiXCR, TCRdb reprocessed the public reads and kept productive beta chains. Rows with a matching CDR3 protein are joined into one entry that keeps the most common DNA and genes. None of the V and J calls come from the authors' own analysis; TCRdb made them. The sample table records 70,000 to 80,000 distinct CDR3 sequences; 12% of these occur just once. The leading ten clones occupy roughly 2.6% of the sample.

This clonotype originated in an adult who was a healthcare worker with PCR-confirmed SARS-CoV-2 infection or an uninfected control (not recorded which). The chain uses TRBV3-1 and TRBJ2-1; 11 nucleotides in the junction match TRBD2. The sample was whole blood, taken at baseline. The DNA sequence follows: TGTGCCAGCAGCCAAGGCCTAGCGGGGGGGCAGTTCTTC. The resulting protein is CASSQGLAGGQFF.